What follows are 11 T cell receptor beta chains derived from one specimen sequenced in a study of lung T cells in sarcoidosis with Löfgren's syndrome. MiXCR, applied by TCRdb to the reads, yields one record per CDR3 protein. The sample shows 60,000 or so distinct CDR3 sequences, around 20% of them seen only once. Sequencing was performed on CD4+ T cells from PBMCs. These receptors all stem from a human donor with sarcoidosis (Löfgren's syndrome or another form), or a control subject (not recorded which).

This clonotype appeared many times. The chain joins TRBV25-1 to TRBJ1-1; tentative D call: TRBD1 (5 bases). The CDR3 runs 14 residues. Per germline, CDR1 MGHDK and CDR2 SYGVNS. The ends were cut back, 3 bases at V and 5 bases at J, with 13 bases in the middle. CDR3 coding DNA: TGTGCCAGCAGTGATTTGGGGCGACGGACTGAAGCTTTCTTT. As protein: CASSDLGRRTEAFF.

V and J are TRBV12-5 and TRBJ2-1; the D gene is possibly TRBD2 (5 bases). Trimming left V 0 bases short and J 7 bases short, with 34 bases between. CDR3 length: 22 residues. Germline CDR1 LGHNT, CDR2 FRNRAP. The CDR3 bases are TGTGCTAGTGGTTTGGTACCACGCGGGCTCTTAATCCCCCATTCGACGGCGAATGAGCAGTTCTTC. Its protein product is CASGLVPRGLLIPHSTANEQFF.

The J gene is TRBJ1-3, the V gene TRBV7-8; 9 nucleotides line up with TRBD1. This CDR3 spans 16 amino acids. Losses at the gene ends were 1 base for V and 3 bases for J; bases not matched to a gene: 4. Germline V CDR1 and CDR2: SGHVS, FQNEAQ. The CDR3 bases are TGTGCCAGCAGCTTAGAGGACAGGGGAGGTGGAAACACCATATATTTT. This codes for CASSLEDRGGGNTIYF.

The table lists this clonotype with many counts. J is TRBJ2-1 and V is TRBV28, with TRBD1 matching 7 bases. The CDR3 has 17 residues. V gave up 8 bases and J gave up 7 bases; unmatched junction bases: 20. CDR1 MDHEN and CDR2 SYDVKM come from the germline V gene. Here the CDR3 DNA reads TGTGCCAGCGGATCCCTTCTGGCCGGGACAGCCGATAATGAGCAGTTCTTC. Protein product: CASGSLLAGTADNEQFF.

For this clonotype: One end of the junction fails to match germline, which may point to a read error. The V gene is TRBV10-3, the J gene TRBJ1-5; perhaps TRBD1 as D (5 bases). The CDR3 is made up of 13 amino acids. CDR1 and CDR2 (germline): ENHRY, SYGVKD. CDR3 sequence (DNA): TGTGCCATCAAGCAGGGTGCGAATCGGCCCCAGCATTTT. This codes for CAIKQGANRPQHF.

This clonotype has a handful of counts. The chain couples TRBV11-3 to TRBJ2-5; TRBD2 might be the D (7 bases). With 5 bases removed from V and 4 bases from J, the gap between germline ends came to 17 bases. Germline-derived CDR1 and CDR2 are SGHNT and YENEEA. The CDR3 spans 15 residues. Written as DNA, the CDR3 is TGTGCCAGCAGCCAAGGGGGGGCAGGCAGAGAGACCCAGTACTTC. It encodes CASSQGGAGRETQYF.

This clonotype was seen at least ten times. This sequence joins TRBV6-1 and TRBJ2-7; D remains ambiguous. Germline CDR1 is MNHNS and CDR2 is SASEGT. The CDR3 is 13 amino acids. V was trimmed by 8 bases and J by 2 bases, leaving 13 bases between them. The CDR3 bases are TGTGCCAGCTCGTTGGGCAGAACCTACGAGCAGTACGTC. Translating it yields CASSLGRTYEQYV.

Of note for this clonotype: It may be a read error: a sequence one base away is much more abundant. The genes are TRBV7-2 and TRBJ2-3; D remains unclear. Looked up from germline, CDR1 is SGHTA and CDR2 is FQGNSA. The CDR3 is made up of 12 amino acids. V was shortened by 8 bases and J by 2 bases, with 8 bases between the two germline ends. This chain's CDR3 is CASGRATDTQYF. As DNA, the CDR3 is TGTGCCAGCGGCCGCGCCACAGATACGCAGTATTTT.

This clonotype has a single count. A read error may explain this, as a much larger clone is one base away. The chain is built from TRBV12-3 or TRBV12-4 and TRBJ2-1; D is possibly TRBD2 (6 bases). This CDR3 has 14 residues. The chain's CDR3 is CASGLRGSRPEQFF. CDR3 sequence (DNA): TGTGCCAGCGGTTTGCGGGGATCGAGGCCTGAGCAGTTCTTC.

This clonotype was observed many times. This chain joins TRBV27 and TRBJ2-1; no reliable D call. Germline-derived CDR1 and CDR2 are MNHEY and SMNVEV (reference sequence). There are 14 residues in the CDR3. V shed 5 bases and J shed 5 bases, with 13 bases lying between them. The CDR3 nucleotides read TGTGCCAGCAGTGCCCGGACCCTCAACAATGAGCAGTTCTTC. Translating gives CASSARTLNNEQFF.

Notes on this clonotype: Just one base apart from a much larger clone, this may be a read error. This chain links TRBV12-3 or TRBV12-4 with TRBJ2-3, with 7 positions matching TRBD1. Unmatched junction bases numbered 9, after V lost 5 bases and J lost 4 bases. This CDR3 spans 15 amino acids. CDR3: CASSPGTDRADTQYF. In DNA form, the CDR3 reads TGTGCCAGCAGTCCGGGGACAGATCGCGCAGATACGCAGTATTTT.